This entry lists 16 T cell receptor beta chains sequenced from one sample in a study of cytotoxic CD8 clonotypes in ibrutinib-treated CLL. Generated by immunoSEQ multiplex PCR, the TCRdb table keeps only in-frame clones and is missing some. The sample has 130,000 or so clones; around 85% are singletons. The sample consisted of PBMCs, taken after 24 months of ibrutinib treatment. These TCRs come from a human donor with chronic lymphocytic leukemia.

The J gene is TRBJ2-7, the V gene TRBV29-1, with D possibly TRBD1 on 6 matching bases. The V end was cut by 7 bases, the J end by 6 bases, with 16 bases between. This CDR3 region has 12 residues. The germline CDR1 and CDR2 sequences are SQVTM and ANQGSEA. For the CDR3, the DNA is TGCAGCGCCGCGTCACAGGGAAGCGAGCAGTACTTC. Its translation: CSAASQGSEQYF.

The rearrangement uses TRBV27 and TRBJ1-1; tentatively, D is TRBD1 (5 bases). Germline V gene data show CDR1 as MNHEY and CDR2 as SMNVEV (reference sequence). Deletions cut 5 bases from V and 5 bases from J, with 18 bases between. CDR3 size: 15 residues. CDR3 DNA: TGTGCCAGCAGTCCACTCGCGGGGCTTAGGACTGAAGCTTTCTTT. It translates to CASSPLAGLRTEAFF.

The chain couples TRBV9 to TRBJ2-1; D is uncertain. The V and J ends lost 4 bases and 0 bases respectively, with 8 bases between them. Germline-derived CDR1 and CDR2 are SGDLS and YYNGEE. CDR3 length: 14 residues. The CDR3 is CASSPLSSYNEQFF. CDR3 in DNA: TGTGCCAGCAGCCCTCTCAGCTCCTACAATGAGCAGTTCTTC.

This chain links TRBV19 with TRBJ2-2, with TRBD1 as a possible D gene (7 bases). The V end was cut by 0 bases, the J end by 7 bases, with 12 bases between. This CDR3 is 15 amino acids long. Germline V CDR1 and CDR2: LNHDA, SQIVND (reference sequence). The CDR3 loop reads CASSIEAGGHGELFF. CDR3 nucleotide sequence: TGTGCCAGTAGTATAGAGGCAGGGGGGCACGGGGAGCTGTTTTTT.

This chain joins TRBV29-1 and TRBJ2-6, with D possibly matching TRBD2 (6 bases). The length of the CDR3 is 16 residues. Germline V gene data show CDR1 as SQVTM and CDR2 as ANQGSEA. V was trimmed by 4 bases and J by 0 bases, leaving 13 bases between them. CDR3 protein: CSVVGSARSGANVLTF. In DNA, the CDR3 is TGCAGCGTTGTCGGGAGTGCCCGCTCTGGGGCCAACGTCCTGACTTTC.

This rearrangement joins TRBV6-1 to TRBJ1-2, with 8 bases identical to TRBD1. Looked up from germline, CDR1 is MNHNS and CDR2 is SASEGT. With 8 bases clipped from V and 7 bases from J, the junction kept 15 bases outside the gene matches. This CDR3 is 15 amino acids long. The CDR3 nucleotides read TGTGCCAGCCATCAAGCAAGCGGACAGGGCGGTGGCTACACCTTC. Translation gives CASHQASGQGGGYTF.

The rearrangement joins TRBV6-1 to TRBJ2-7, with TRBD1 identical over 9 bases. The germline V gene has CDR1 MNHNS and CDR2 SASEGT. The J segment lost 0 bases and the V segment lost 6 bases, leaving 6 bases of the junction unmatched. The CDR3 runs to 15 residues. CDR3 coding DNA: TGTGCCAGCAGCCAACAGGGGGCTCCCTCCTACGAGCAGTACTTC. This encodes CASSQQGAPSYEQYF.

The chain uses TRBV27 and TRBJ2-2, with TRBD2 matching 7 bases. Germline CDR1 MNHEY, CDR2 SMNVEV (reference sequence). Trimming at V came to 5 bases and at J to 1 base, leaving 4 bases not matched to a gene. The CDR3 length is 15 residues. CDR3 in DNA: TGTGCCAGCAGTGCCGGGACTATGAACACCGGGGAGCTGTTTTTT. Amino acids: CASSAGTMNTGELFF.

V gene TRBV4-1 combines with J gene TRBJ2-5, with D tentatively TRBD2 (5 bases). Germline V CDR1 and CDR2: MGHRA, YSYEKL. Trimming took off 0 bases at V and 4 bases at J, with 12 bases between the two ends. The CDR3 contains 15 residues. The CDR3 DNA follows: TGCGCCAGCAGCCAAGATCGGGCTAGCACAGAGACCCAGTACTTC. Translated: CASSQDRASTETQYF.

The chain has TRBV7-2 and TRBJ2-7; tentative D call: TRBD2 (6 bases). This CDR3 has 12 amino acids. Germline-derived CDR1 and CDR2 are SGHTA and FQGNSA. The V end was cut by 6 bases, the J end by 3 bases, with 9 bases between. The CDR3 reads CASRMTSYEQYF. The CDR3 DNA follows: TGTGCCAGCAGAATGACTAGCTACGAGCAGTACTTC.

The chain carries TRBV7-2 and TRBJ1-1, with a weak D call TRBD1 (6 bases). Germline assignment: CDR1 SGHTA and CDR2 FQGNSA. The CDR3 is made up of 15 amino acids. Trimming stripped 5 bases from V and 0 bases from J, with 13 bases between. CDR3 sequence: CASSPNQGLNTEAFF. For the CDR3, the DNA is TGTGCCAGCAGCCCGAACCAGGGGCTGAACACTGAAGCTTTCTTT. The full variable domain, rest sourced from reference TRBV7-2 and TRBJ1-1, is GAGVSQSPSNKVTEKGKDVELRCDPISGHTALYWYRQSLGQGLEFLIYFQGNSAPDKSGLPSDRFSAERTGGSVSTLTIQRTQQEDSAVYLCASSPNQGLNTEAFFGQGTRLTVV.

This sequence joins TRBV7-2 and TRBJ2-5; 7 bases are shared with TRBD1. The CDR3 has 13 amino acids. Germline CDR1 and CDR2: SGHTA and FQGNSA. V was pared by 5 bases and J by 4 bases, with 4 bases of the junction left unmatched. The CDR3 DNA reads TGTGCCAGCAGCCGAAACAGGGGAGAGACCCAGTACTTC. As protein: CASSRNRGETQYF.

V is TRBV19 and J is TRBJ2-4; no clear D gene. CDR3 length: 13 residues. Germline CDR1 is LNHDA and CDR2 is SQIVND (reference sequence). V lost 6 bases and J 9 bases, leaving 15 bases between the germline ends. Written as DNA, the CDR3 is TGTGCCAGTAGACCCAGAGGATATGGCATTCAGTACTTC. Encoded protein: CASRPRGYGIQYF.

This rearrangement joins TRBV5-5 to TRBJ2-7; a weak D match, TRBD2 (6 bases). The CDR3 has 15 amino acids. Trimming pared 0 bases from V and 6 bases from J, leaving 16 bases between. CDR1 and CDR2 (germline): SGHKS, YYEKEE (reference sequence). The CDR3, as DNA: TGTGCCAGCAGCTTGGGCGGGACGACGAGGGGCGAGCAGTACTTC. Its translation is CASSLGGTTRGEQYF.

This sequence joins TRBV19 and TRBJ1-2, with 10 bases that match TRBD1. Germline CDR1 LNHDA, CDR2 SQIVND (reference sequence). This CDR3 comprises 15 residues. With 2 bases clipped from V and 3 bases from J, the junction kept 3 bases outside the gene matches. The CDR3 nucleotides are TGTGCCAGTAGTATAATAGGACAGGGGGACTATGGCTACACCTTC. Its protein is CASSIIGQGDYGYTF.

The rearrangement uses TRBV4-2 and TRBJ1-3; tentative D call: TRBD1 (6 bases). V was shortened by 4 bases and J by 4 bases, with 14 bases between the two germline ends. Germline CDR1 reads LGHNA; CDR2 reads YNFKEQ. The CDR3 length is 15 residues. The DNA for the CDR3 is TGTGCCAGCAGCCCTTTTGCGGGGGCAGGAAACACCATATATTTT. Translating gives CASSPFAGAGNTIYF.